One and the same sample provided the 20 T cell receptor beta chains below, sequenced in a study of T cells in Graves' hyperthyroidism and ophthalmopathy. RNA transcripts provided the source from which TCR beta CDR3 regions were amplified. Primed by the HTBI set, a first-round RT-PCR was run on the TCR CDR3. TCRdb re-analysed the multiplex PCR reads in MiXCR, keeping a single row per CDR3 protein. The top ten hold roughly 17% of the sample, which has 650,000 to 850,000 distinct CDR3 sequences, roughly 20% seen once. The sample comprised blood. These receptors all come from a woman between 50 and 59 years old with Graves' hyperthyroidism that later progressed to Graves' ophthalmopathy.

Only a few counts were recorded for this clonotype. V is TRBV7-6 and J is TRBJ1-6; 8 bases align to TRBD1. Germline CDR1 and CDR2: SGHVS and FNYEAQ. Trimming cost V 4 bases and J 6 bases; bases outside gene matches: 5. The CDR3 has 15 residues. CDR3 sequence (DNA): TGTGCCAGCAGCTACGGACAGGGACCTAATTCACCCCTCCACTTT. It translates to CASSYGQGPNSPLHF.

This clonotype was seen repeatedly, ten times or more. This chain links TRBV30 with TRBJ2-7; maybe TRBD1 (5 bases). CDR1 is GTSNPN, CDR2 SVGIG, per germline (reference sequence). V lost 2 bases to trimming and J lost 5 bases, with 10 bases between them. The CDR3 is made up of 12 amino acids. The CDR3 loop reads CAWSQGGDEQYF. The CDR3 DNA sequence: TGTGCCTGGAGTCAGGGTGGCGACGAGCAGTACTTC. Complete variable domain (other parts from reference TRBV30 and TRBJ2-7): SQTIHQWPATLVQPVGSPLSLECTVEGTSNPNLYWYRQAAGRGLQLLFYSVGIGQISSEVPQNLSASRPQDRQFILSSKKLLLSDSGFYLCAWSQGGDEQYFGPGTRLTVT.

This clonotype has only a few counts. J is TRBJ2-7 and V is TRBV6-1; perhaps TRBD1 as D (7 bases). The CDR3 has 14 amino acids. The germline V gene encodes CDR1 MNHNS and CDR2 SASEGT. V lost 6 bases to trimming and J lost 4 bases, with 16 bases between them. CDR3 coding DNA: TGTGCCAGCAGAATAGGGGGCGCGGGGTACGAGCAGTACTTC. It specifies CASRIGGAGYEQYF.

This clonotype was counted a few times. The chain links TRBV18 to TRBJ2-7; the D gene is possibly TRBD1 (6 bases). This CDR3 region has 15 residues. The V end lost 4 bases, the J end lost 3 bases, and 16 bases lay between the germline ends. Germline CDR1 KGHSH, CDR2 LQKENI. The CDR3 sequence: CASSRGGPANYEQYF. The CDR3 DNA reads as TGTGCCAGCTCACGAGGGGGACCGGCTAACTACGAGCAGTACTTC.

The chain is built from TRBV6-1 and TRBJ2-6; 10 bases are a match to TRBD1. Germline assignment: CDR1 MNHNS and CDR2 SASEGT. V dropped 5 bases and J dropped 4; count of bases not matched to a gene: 11. The CDR3 sequence is 18 residues long. The CDR3 reads CASSTPTGGVYGANVLTF. CDR3 in DNA: TGTGCCAGCAGTACCCCGACAGGGGGCGTGTACGGGGCCAACGTCCTGACTTTC.

Turning to this clonotype: A read error may be the cause here, since a much bigger clone is one base away. This chain uses TRBV7-2 with TRBJ2-2; 9 nucleotides agree with TRBD2. The length of the CDR3 is 17 residues. Germline V CDR1 and CDR2: SGHTA, FQGNSA. With 2 bases clipped from V and 2 bases from J, the junction kept 6 bases outside the gene matches. CDR3 sequence: CTSSLWLAGLNTGELFF. CDR3 in DNA: TGTACCAGCAGCTTATGGCTAGCGGGGCTAAACACCGGGGAGCTGTTTTTT.

Only a few counts were recorded for this clonotype. V gene TRBV18 combines with J gene TRBJ1-2; D not resolved. This CDR3 has 14 amino acids. V shed 2 bases and J shed 7 bases, with 14 bases lying between them. Germline V gene sequence: CDR1 KGHSH, CDR2 LQKENI. CDR3 amino acids: CASSPAETPSGYTF. The CDR3 DNA follows: TGTGCCAGCTCACCAGCAGAGACCCCTTCTGGCTACACCTTC.

This clonotype was seen more than once but under ten times. The chain combines TRBV5-1 with TRBJ1-3; weak D call: TRBD1 (5 bases). The length of the CDR3 is 17 residues. Trimming took off 0 bases at V and 0 bases at J, with 13 bases between the two ends. CDR1 and CDR2 from the germline V gene are SGHRS and YFSETQ. In DNA, the CDR3 is TGCGCCAGCAGCTTGGATCTCGGGGGAAACTCTGGAAACACCATATATTTT. Amino acid sequence: CASSLDLGGNSGNTIYF.

Many counts were recorded for this clonotype. This chain connects TRBV6-1 to TRBJ1-1, with D hard to call. The CDR3 runs to 13 residues. Between the trimmed V and J ends, which lost 2 bases and 6 bases, there was a span of 10 bases. The germline V gene encodes CDR1 MNHNS and CDR2 SASEGT. The CDR3 sequence is CASSEKGYAEAFF. CDR3 in DNA: TGTGCCAGCAGTGAAAAAGGGTACGCTGAAGCTTTCTTT.

This clonotype has ten or more counts. The chain links TRBV3-1 to TRBJ2-2; TRBD2 matches at 7 bases. Per germline, CDR1 LGHDT and CDR2 YNNKEL (reference sequence). Losses at the gene ends were 4 bases for V and 9 bases for J; bases not matched to a gene: 5. CDR3 length: 13 amino acids. The CDR3 loop is CASSLGGTRELFF. The CDR3 DNA reads as TGTGCCAGCAGCCTCGGGGGGACCAGGGAGCTGTTTTTT.

This chain uses TRBV30 with TRBJ2-7; D might be TRBD1 or TRBD2, each matching 5 bases. CDR1 and CDR2 (germline): GTSNPN, SVGIG (reference sequence). Trimming took off 4 bases at V and 2 bases at J, with 18 bases between the two ends. The CDR3 totals 15 residues. The CDR3 nucleotides are TGTGCCTGGACAGGACTGGGGCGCTCAACCTACGAGCAGTACTTC. Amino acids: CAWTGLGRSTYEQYF.

The chain combines TRBV5-1 with TRBJ2-5, with 12 positions matching TRBD2. Germline CDR1 SGHRS, CDR2 YFSETQ. J was trimmed by 1 base and V by 4 bases; bases with no gene match: 20. The CDR3 is 21 amino acids. The CDR3 spells CASSPRGPGTSGSPFQETQYF. The CDR3 nucleotides read TGCGCCAGCAGCCCGAGGGGACCGGGGACTAGCGGGTCTCCGTTCCAAGAGACCCAGTACTTC.

The sample holds many counts of this clonotype. This rearrangement joins TRBV12-3 or TRBV12-4 to TRBJ2-1; TRBD2 matches 8 bases. This CDR3 comprises 16 residues. V lost 1 base to trimming and J lost 4 bases; unmatched junction nucleotides: 6. The CDR3 loop reads CASSLDSGEFYNEQFF. CDR3 in DNA: TGTGCCAGCAGTTTAGATAGCGGGGAGTTTTACAATGAGCAGTTCTTC.

CDR3 nucleotides: TGCAGTGCTAGAGGGGGGGCCAACAATGAGCAGTTCTTC. This sequence encodes CSARGGANNEQFF. V usage is TRBV20-1 and J usage is TRBJ2-1; perhaps D is TRBD1 or TRBD2 (6 bases each). This CDR3 spans 13 amino acids. CDR1 is DFQATT and CDR2 is SNEGSKA in the germline V gene (reference sequence). The V end lost 1 base, the J end lost 5 bases, and 9 bases lay between the germline ends.

This clonotype was seen more than once but under ten times. The chain combines TRBV20-1 with TRBJ2-5, with a tentative D call TRBD1 (6 bases). Germline V gene lookup returns CDR1 DFQATT and CDR2 SNEGSKA (reference sequence). Trimming took 5 bases from V and 4 from J, leaving 14 bases between them. The CDR3 contains 13 residues. The CDR3 spells CSAALGAGETQYF. The CDR3 DNA follows: TGCAGTGCTGCCTTGGGGGCAGGAGAGACCCAGTACTTC.

In the case of this clonotype: The junction shows a germline mismatch at one end, possibly a read error. The CDR3: CASSPRDRSSYKQYF. CDR3 nucleotides: TGTGCCAGCAGCCCTCGGGACAGGAGCTCCTACAAGCAGTACTTC. The rearrangement links TRBV7-2 to TRBJ2-7, with TRBD1 matching 8 bases. Germline V gives CDR1 SGHTA, CDR2 FQGNSA. The CDR3 runs to 15 residues.

The chain is built from TRBV6-1 and TRBJ2-3; TRBD1 matches at 7 bases. In germline, CDR1 is MNHNS, CDR2 SASEGT. This CDR3 region has 17 residues. J was trimmed by 2 bases and V by 0 bases; bases with no gene match: 8. The CDR3 nucleotides are TGTGCCAGCAGTGAAGCCGTACAGGGGTTTAACACAGATACGCAGTATTTT. As protein: CASSEAVQGFNTDTQYF.

This clonotype was recorded a few times. The CDR3 sequence: CASSLTGGGWYNEQFF. The CDR3 coding sequence is TGTGCCAGCAGCTTGACAGGGGGCGGTTGGTACAATGAGCAGTTCTTC. V and J are TRBV7-8 and TRBJ2-1; 10 bases map to TRBD1. J was trimmed by 4 bases and V by 3 bases; bases with no gene match: 6. Germline loops: CDR1 SGHVS, CDR2 FQNEAQ. The CDR3 is made up of 16 amino acids.

The chain carries TRBV6-1 and TRBJ1-4; possibly TRBD1 for D (6 bases). Germline V gene sequence: CDR1 MNHNS, CDR2 SASEGT. Trimming left V 3 bases short and J 7 bases short, with 12 bases between. The CDR3 is made up of 14 amino acids. CDR3 bases: TGTGCCAGCAGTGATTTACAGGGCCGTGAAAAACTGTTTTTT. Residues: CASSDLQGREKLFF.

The V call is TRBV3-1, the J call TRBJ2-3, with 8 nucleotides matching TRBD2. The CDR3 covers 17 residues. The V gene end was trimmed by 4 bases and the J gene end by 2 bases; junction bases not matched to a gene: 11. Germline-derived CDR1 and CDR2 are LGHDT and YNNKEL (reference sequence). CDR3 coding DNA: TGTGCCAGCAGCCTCGAATTAGCGGGGACCTACACAGATACGCAGTATTTT. Translated: CASSLELAGTYTDTQYF.